The 14 T cell receptor beta chains given below trace back to one sample, sequenced in a study of blood T cell repertoires in COVID-19. Sequenced by immunoSEQ multiplex PCR; TCRdb stores in-frame clones only, minus some. The sample carries some 130,000 clones, around 89% recorded once. Source material: peripheral blood. These receptor sequences come from a man aged 50-59 years with active or convalescent COVID-19.

This sequence joins TRBV29-1 and TRBJ1-1, with a weak D call TRBD1 (5 bases). The CDR3 runs 12 residues. Germline V CDR1 and CDR2: SQVTM, ANQGSEA. V lost 6 bases to trimming and J lost 0 bases, with 8 bases between them. CDR3 region: CSVQDMNTEAFF. The CDR3 DNA sequence: TGCAGCGTACAGGATATGAACACTGAAGCTTTCTTT. Using reference TRBV29-1 and TRBJ1-1 for the parts outside the CDR3, the full variable domain is SAVISQKPSRDICQRGTSLTIQCQVDSQVTMMFWYRQQPGQSLTLIATANQGSEATYESGFVIDKFPISRPNLTFSTLTVSNMSPEDSSIYLCSVQDMNTEAFFGQGTRLTVV.

This chain joins TRBV19 and TRBJ1-5, with D perhaps matching TRBD1 (6 bases). CDR1 LNHDA and CDR2 SQIVND come from the germline V gene (reference sequence). The CDR3 runs 16 residues. The V gene lost 4 bases and the J gene lost 0 bases, with 13 bases spanning the gap. CDR3 amino acids: CASSRRGAGSNQPQHF. The CDR3 DNA follows: TGTGCCAGTAGTAGGCGGGGGGCAGGTAGCAATCAGCCCCAGCATTTT.

J is TRBJ1-2 and V is TRBV19, with a weak D call TRBD1 (5 bases). This CDR3 contains 14 residues. The V gene lost 7 bases and the J gene lost 7 bases, with 19 bases spanning the gap. Germline values: CDR1 LNHDA, CDR2 SQIVND (reference sequence). CDR3 protein: CASNRDYSLSGYTF. Written as DNA, the CDR3 is TGTGCCAGTAACCGGGACTATTCTTTGAGTGGCTACACCTTC.

CDR3 protein: CAISGSETRQPQHF. In DNA, the CDR3 is TGTGCCATTTCAGGTTCCGAAACTCGTCAGCCCCAGCATTTT. This sequence joins TRBV6-6 and TRBJ1-5; D gene unclear. This CDR3 is built from 14 residues. The germline V gene has CDR1 MNHNY and CDR2 SVGAGI (reference sequence). V was pared by 10 bases and J by 6 bases, with 19 bases between.

The chain couples TRBV6-4 to TRBJ1-1; TRBD1 matches 10 bases. This CDR3 is built from 13 residues. Germline CDR1 reads MRHNA; CDR2 reads SNTAGT. V lost 4 bases, J lost 5 bases, and 1 base stayed unmatched. The CDR3 region is CASSVGQGTEAFF. CDR3 sequence (DNA): TGTGCCAGCAGTGTGGGACAGGGGACTGAAGCTTTCTTT.

The chain employs TRBV5-6 and TRBJ1-1; no clear D gene. Trimming stripped 2 bases from V and 0 bases from J, with 8 bases between. CDR1 and CDR2 (germline): SGHDT, YYEEEE. This CDR3 has 14 residues. CDR3 in DNA: TGTGCCAGCAGCTTTGAGCAACTGAACACTGAAGCTTTCTTT. This encodes CASSFEQLNTEAFF.

The rearrangement uses TRBV19 and TRBJ2-2; D is possibly TRBD2 (5 bases). The length of the CDR3 is 14 residues. The ends were cut back, 7 bases at V and 5 bases at J, with 14 bases in the middle. The germline CDR1 and CDR2 sequences are LNHDA and SQIVND (reference sequence). As DNA, the CDR3 is TGTGCCAGTAATGGAGTAGAGGGAACCGGGGAGCTGTTTTTT. It codes for CASNGVEGTGELFF.

The CDR3 protein is CASSVDGRATDTQYF. For the CDR3, the DNA is TGTGCCAGCAGCGTAGATGGCAGGGCCACAGATACGCAGTATTTT. The chain recombines TRBV9 with TRBJ2-3, with D possibly being TRBD1 (5 bases). The CDR3 length is 15 residues. Germline CDR1 reads SGDLS; CDR2 reads YYNGEE. Trimming shortened V by 0 bases and J by 2 bases, and 10 bases separated the two germline ends.

This clone was picked up a small number of times. The chain has TRBV4-2 and TRBJ1-1; 8 bases agree with TRBD1. Germline loops: CDR1 LGHNA, CDR2 YNFKEQ. The CDR3 is made up of 14 amino acids. V shed 3 bases, J shed 3 bases, and the junction held 3 bases outside the gene matches. CDR3 bases: TGTGCCAGCAGCCAGGTACAGGGGGACACTGAAGCTTTCTTT. Translating gives CASSQVQGDTEAFF.

The chain couples TRBV7-6 to TRBJ2-5; 12 bases are shared with TRBD2. Trimming cost V 5 bases and J 4 bases; bases outside gene matches: 2. The germline V gene encodes CDR1 SGHVS and CDR2 FNYEAQ. The length of the CDR3 is 14 residues. The CDR3 DNA reads TGTGCCAGCAGCCCGACTAGCGGGAGAGAGACCCAGTACTTC. This encodes CASSPTSGRETQYF.

This chain connects TRBV7-6 to TRBJ2-1; D is possibly TRBD1 (5 bases). The CDR3 runs 15 residues. Deletions cut 0 bases from V and 5 bases from J, with 11 bases between. From germline, CDR1 is SGHVS and CDR2 FNYEAQ. The CDR3 region has the DNA TGTGCCAGCAGCTTAGCAGGTGGGGCTAACAATGAGCAGTTCTTC. Translated: CASSLAGGANNEQFF.

The gene calls are TRBV27 and TRBJ2-6; 8 nucleotides line up with TRBD1. The CDR3 is 20 amino acids. Germline V gene sequence: CDR1 MNHEY, CDR2 SMNVEV (reference sequence). V trimming: 0 bases; J trimming: 0 bases; junction bases outside the gene matches: 10. For the CDR3, the DNA is TGTGCCAGCAGTTTATCCGGGATGGGACAGGACAGCTCTGGGGCCAACGTCCTGACTTTC. It specifies CASSLSGMGQDSSGANVLTF. Full variable domain (outside the CDR3, taken from reference TRBV27 and TRBJ2-6): EAQVTQNPRYLITVTGKKLTVTCSQNMNHEYMSWYRQDPGLGLRQIYYSMNVEVTDKGDVPEGYKVSRKEKRNFPLILESPSPNQTSLYFCASSLSGMGQDSSGANVLTFGAGSRLTVL.

This clone was found once. The chain carries TRBV7-8 and TRBJ2-1; tentatively, D is TRBD1 (6 bases). The V end lost 1 base, the J end lost 7 bases, and 11 bases lay between the germline ends. This CDR3 has 14 residues. Germline V gene data show CDR1 as SGHVS and CDR2 as FQNEAQ. CDR3 region: CASSLVGAKNEQFF. Written as DNA, the CDR3 is TGTGCCAGCAGCTTAGTGGGGGCCAAAAATGAGCAGTTCTTC.

The J gene is TRBJ1-4, the V gene TRBV7-8; TRBD1 matches at 9 bases. Germline-derived CDR1 and CDR2 are SGHVS and FQNEAQ. The CDR3 is 15 amino acids. After removal of 5 bases from V and 4 bases from J, the junction contained 5 bases not matched to a gene. The CDR3 region has the DNA TGTGCCAGCAGCGTAAGACAGGGGGGTAATGAAAAACTGTTTTTT. Protein product: CASSVRQGGNEKLFF.